This T cell receptor beta chain was obtained from a study of T cell repertoires in cytomegalovirus infection. For the study at large: Public TCR beta signatures marked donors with CMV infection and the matching HLA.

TCRdb reprocessed the reads via MiXCR and lists one record per CDR3 protein. The sample contains around 710,000 distinct CDR3 sequences, 25% to 30% of which appear only once. A remark on this clonotype: The antigen remains unidentified.

Germline values: CDR1 SGHVT, CDR2 SQSDAQ. The CDR3 runs to 14 residues. V lost 5 bases to trimming and J lost 4 bases, with 14 bases between them. The sequence was obtained from a human donor in good health (CMV status not recorded). Some clones in this sample may be carry-over from other donors' samples. This material consisted of cultured CD8+ T cells from PBMCs, taken from culture after CMV antigen stimulation. This sequence joins TRBV7-4 and TRBJ1-2, with a weak D call TRBD1 (5 bases). The DNA for the CDR3 is TGTGCCAGCAGCCGCATTCAGGGAGTCTATGGCTACACCTTC. This encodes CASSRIQGVYGYTF.